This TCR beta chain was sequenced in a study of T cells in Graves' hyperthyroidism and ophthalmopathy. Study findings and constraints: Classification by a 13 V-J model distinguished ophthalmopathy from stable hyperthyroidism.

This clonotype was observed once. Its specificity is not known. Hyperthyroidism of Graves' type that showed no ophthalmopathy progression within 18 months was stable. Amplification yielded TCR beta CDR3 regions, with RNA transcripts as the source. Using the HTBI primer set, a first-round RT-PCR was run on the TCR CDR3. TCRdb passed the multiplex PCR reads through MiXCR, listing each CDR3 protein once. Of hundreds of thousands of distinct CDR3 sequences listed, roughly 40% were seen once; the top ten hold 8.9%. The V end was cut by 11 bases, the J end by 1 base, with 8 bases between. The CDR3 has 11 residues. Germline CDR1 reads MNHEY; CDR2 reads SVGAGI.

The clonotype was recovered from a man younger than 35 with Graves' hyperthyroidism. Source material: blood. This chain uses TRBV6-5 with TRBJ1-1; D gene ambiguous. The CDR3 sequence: CAPQGNTEAFF. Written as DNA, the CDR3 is TGTGCCCCCCAAGGGAACACTGAAGCTTTCTTT.